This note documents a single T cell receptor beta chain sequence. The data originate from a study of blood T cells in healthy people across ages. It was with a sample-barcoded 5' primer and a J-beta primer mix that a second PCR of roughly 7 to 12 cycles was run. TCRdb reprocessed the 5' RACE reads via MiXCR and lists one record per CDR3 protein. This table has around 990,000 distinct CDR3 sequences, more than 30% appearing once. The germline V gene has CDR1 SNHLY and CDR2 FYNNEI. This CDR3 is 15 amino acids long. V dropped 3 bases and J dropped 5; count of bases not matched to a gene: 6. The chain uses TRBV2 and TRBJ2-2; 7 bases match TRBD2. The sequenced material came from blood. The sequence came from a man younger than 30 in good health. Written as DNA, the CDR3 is TGTGCCAGCAGTGACCGCAGGGACTATACCGGGGAGCTGTTTTTT. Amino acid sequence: CASSDRRDYTGELFF. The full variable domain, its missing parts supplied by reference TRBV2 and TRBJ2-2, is EPEVTQTPSHQVTQMGQEVILRCVPISNHLYFYWYRQILGQKVEFLVSFYNNEISEKSEIFDDQFSVERPDGSNFTLKIRSTKLEDSAMYFCASSDRRDYTGELFFGEGSRLTVL.